This passage covers 8 T cell receptor beta chains from one sample sequenced in a study of Graves' ophthalmopathy and Graves' hyperthyroidism. Investigators amplified TCR beta CDR3 regions from RNA transcripts. HTBI primers served in a first-round RT-PCR, which a second-round multiplex PCR followed. TCRdb reprocessed the multiplex PCR reads via MiXCR and lists one record per CDR3 protein. The repertoire has more than 1,000,000 distinct CDR3 sequences, roughly two fifths of them found once; the top ten carry around 10%. The sequencing input was peripheral blood or thyroid tissue (not recorded which). These receptors were taken from an adult man with Graves' hyperthyroidism.

This clonotype was found many times. The chain links TRBV6-5 to TRBJ2-7; D may be TRBD1 or TRBD2 (6 bases each). CDR3 length: 14 residues. Trimming left V 7 bases short and J 2 bases short, with 15 bases between. Germline CDR1 reads MNHEY; CDR2 reads SVGAGI. In DNA, the CDR3 is TGTGCCAGCATTGGGGGGACACCAACCTACGAGCAGTACTTC. Residues: CASIGGTPTYEQYF.

In its sample, this clonotype was seen many times. The rearrangement joins TRBV19 to TRBJ2-7, with TRBD2 matching 10 bases. Germline loops: CDR1 LNHDA, CDR2 SQIVND (reference sequence). The trim removed 6 bases at V and 0 bases at J, leaving 5 bases unmatched. This CDR3 comprises 15 residues. The CDR3 is CASSPGLANSYEQYF. The CDR3, as DNA: TGTGCCAGTAGCCCGGGACTAGCGAACTCCTACGAGCAGTACTTC.

This clonotype was counted at least ten times. The V gene is TRBV7-9, the J gene TRBJ2-5; the D gene is possibly TRBD1 (5 bases). The CDR3 loop spans 15 amino acids. V lost 2 bases and J 5 bases, leaving 15 bases between the germline ends. Germline V gene sequence: CDR1 SEHNR, CDR2 FQNEAQ (reference sequence). The CDR3 nucleotides read TGTGCCAGCAGCTTATTCCGCTATTCAGGGGAGACCCAGTACTTC. It encodes CASSLFRYSGETQYF.

This clonotype was observed at least ten times. This chain joins TRBV9 and TRBJ2-7; no clear D. The CDR3 runs 12 residues. Trimming cost V 0 bases and J 2 bases, with 3 bases left between them. In germline, CDR1 is SGDLS, CDR2 YYNGEE. DNA of the CDR3: TGTGCCAGCAGCGTAGTTGCCTACGAGCAGTACTTC. Residues: CASSVVAYEQYF.

This clonotype was detected many times. The chain employs TRBV24-1 and TRBJ2-2; D ambiguous. This CDR3 comprises 12 residues. CDR1 and CDR2 from the germline V gene are KGHDR and SFDVKD. Trimming left V 0 bases short and J 9 bases short, with 4 bases between. The DNA for the CDR3 is TGTGCCACCAGTGATTTGTCCAGGGAGCTGTTTTTT. Its protein product is CATSDLSRELFF.

The chain recombines TRBV4-3 with TRBJ2-7, with D possibly TRBD1 on 6 matching bases. CDR3 length: 17 amino acids. V was pared by 1 base and J by 2 bases, with 18 bases between. The germline V gene has CDR1 LGHNA and CDR2 YSLEER. The CDR3 region is CASSQGPRTDRAYEQYF. The CDR3 DNA reads TGCGCCAGCAGCCAAGGGCCGCGGACAGATAGAGCCTACGAGCAGTACTTC.

As for this clonotype: A junction end diverges from the germline sequence, so it may reflect a read error. This sequence joins TRBV2 and TRBJ2-6, with D perhaps matching TRBD1 (5 bases). The CDR3 contains 13 residues. CDR1 is SNHLY and CDR2 is FYNNEI in the germline V gene. Here the CDR3 reads CASRRTLADTEAF. DNA of the CDR3: TGTGCCAGCAGACGTACCCTCGCGGACACTGAAGCTTTC. Combining the CDR3 with reference TRBV2 and TRBJ2-6 gives the whole variable domain EPEVTQTPSHQVTQMGQEVILRCVPISNHLYFYWYRQILGQKVEFLVSFYNNEISEKSEIFDDQFSVERPDGSNFTLKIRSTKLEDSAMYFCASRRTLADTEAFGAGSRLTVL.

The V gene is TRBV20-1, the J gene TRBJ2-7; D gene unclear. CDR3 length equals 13 residues. V lost 6 bases, J lost 5 bases, and 17 bases lay in between. From germline, CDR1 is DFQATT and CDR2 SNEGSKA (reference sequence). CDR3 amino acids: CSACPDLKDEQYF. CDR3 DNA: TGCAGTGCGTGTCCGGACCTCAAAGACGAGCAGTACTTC.